This T cell receptor (beta chain) was captured by sequencing in a study of regulatory and conventional T cells in RAG deficiency. Regulatory T cells were sorted from blood as CD4+ CD25-high CD127-low cells. Worth noting for this clone: What it recognizes is unknown.

The table came from immunoSEQ multiplex PCR; TCRdb's copy has only in-frame clones and leaves some out. The table records tens of thousands of clones, around 90% of them present only once. Overall study results and limits: Other subsets showed about 10-fold reductions, but Treg unique TCR beta sequences fell approximately 100-fold in these patients. Omenn patients showed >80% Treg-Tconv overlap and shorter CDR3 lengths. Control T-cell subsets had markedly higher Shannon entropy and lower Simpson indices than RAG-deficient patients.

These sequences were also reported in another study, on regulatory T cells. From that study: Amplification used 52 TRBV primers and 13 TRBJ primers. Patient repertoires had restricted TRB V-J pairs and skewed V and J usage, most in Tregs.

This sequence was found in a human donor in good health. Specimen: Tregs sorted from blood.

This chain's CDR3 is CASSNGLAGADTQYF. CDR3 in DNA: TGCGCCAGCAGTAACGGACTAGCGGGGGCCGATACGCAGTATTTT. The chain links TRBV5-1 to TRBJ2-3, with TRBD2 matching 13 bases. The CDR3 is 15 residues long. CDR1 SGHRS and CDR2 YFSETQ come from the germline V gene. Trimming cost V 5 bases and J 6 bases; bases outside gene matches: 6. Filled out from reference TRBV5-1 and TRBJ2-3, the complete variable domain reads KAGVTQTPRYLIKTRGQQVTLSCSPISGHRSVSWYQQTPGQGLQFLFEYFSETQRNKGNFPGRFSGRQFSNSRSEMNVSTLELGDSALYLCASSNGLAGADTQYFGPGTRLTVL.